These 17 T cell receptor beta chains were sequenced from one sample in a study of CD8+ T cells in alopecia areata. RNA extraction and reverse transcription yielded cDNA as sequencing template. TCRdb keeps only in-frame clones here, not all; method: immunoSEQ multiplex PCR. The table has roughly 100,000 clones, around 50% seen once. The source material was CD4+ T cells sorted from blood. The receptors come from a human donor in good health.

This rearrangement joins TRBV29-1 to TRBJ1-1, with D uncertain. Germline-derived CDR1 and CDR2 are SQVTM and ANQGSEA. This CDR3 has 16 amino acids. V dropped 3 bases and J dropped 3 bases, with 20 bases sitting between them. The DNA of the CDR3 is TGCAGCGTTGAGGTTCGAGGGCGGGTTGCGGACACTGAAGCTTTCTTT. Translated, it gives CSVEVRGRVADTEAFF. Combining the CDR3 with reference TRBV29-1 and TRBJ1-1 gives the whole variable domain SAVISQKPSRDICQRGTSLTIQCQVDSQVTMMFWYRQQPGQSLTLIATANQGSEATYESGFVIDKFPISRPNLTFSTLTVSNMSPEDSSIYLCSVEVRGRVADTEAFFGQGTRLTVV.

CDR3 in DNA: TGTGCCAGCAGTGTACGGACTAGCGGTTACGAGCAGTACTTC. Translating gives CASSVRTSGYEQYF. The V and J genes are TRBV25-1 and TRBJ2-7; 10 nucleotides match TRBD2. The junction had 4 bases not matched to a gene; V was cut back by 4 bases and J by 4 bases. Per the germline V gene, CDR1 is MGHDK and CDR2 is SYGVNS. This CDR3 region has 14 residues.

The chain couples TRBV19 to TRBJ2-6; D remains ambiguous. V was trimmed by 3 bases and J by 1 base, leaving 7 bases between them. The CDR3 totals 15 residues. The germline V gene encodes CDR1 LNHDA and CDR2 SQIVND (reference sequence). CDR3 nucleotides: TGTGCCAGTAGTATTGGAGATTCTGGGGCCAACGTCCTGACTTTC. Protein: CASSIGDSGANVLTF.

The chain recombines TRBV5-1 with TRBJ1-2; D not resolved. V lost 0 bases and J 0 bases, leaving 9 bases between the germline ends. Germline assignment: CDR1 SGHRS and CDR2 YFSETQ. There are 15 residues in the CDR3. DNA for the CDR3: TGCGCCAGCAGCTTGGGGGCAGGCTCTAACTATGGCTACACCTTC. Translating it yields CASSLGAGSNYGYTF.

This clone was seen once. This chain uses TRBV29-1 with TRBJ2-7; D possibly corresponds to TRBD1 (6 bases). CDR1 SQVTM and CDR2 ANQGSEA come from the germline V gene. This CDR3 region has 13 residues. V shed 6 bases and J shed 7 bases, with 19 bases lying between them. The CDR3 DNA reads as TGCAGCGTGTTAGCGTTGGGGGCGGATGAGCAGTACTTC. This sequence encodes CSVLALGADEQYF.

The chain joins TRBV30 to TRBJ2-5, with a possible D match to TRBD2 (7 bases). This CDR3 has 15 amino acids. The V gene's germline CDR1 is GTSNPN and CDR2 SVGIG (reference sequence). The ends were cut back, 0 bases at V and 1 base at J, with 12 bases in the middle. The CDR3: CAWSVGGATQETQYF. In nucleotides, the CDR3 is TGTGCCTGGAGTGTAGGGGGGGCCACCCAAGAGACCCAGTACTTC.

The CDR3 bases are TGTGCCAGTAGTATGGGGGAAGAACGGGAGCAGTACTTC. The encoded protein is CASSMGEEREQYF. The V gene is TRBV19, the J gene TRBJ2-7, with D tentatively TRBD1 or TRBD2 (5 bases each). CDR1 is LNHDA and CDR2 is SQIVND in the germline V gene (reference sequence). The V gene lost 3 bases and the J gene lost 7 bases, with 13 bases spanning the gap. The CDR3 contains 13 residues.

The V call is TRBV25-1, the J call TRBJ2-2; no definite D call. The CDR3 has 16 amino acids. CDR1 MGHDK and CDR2 SYGVNS come from the germline V gene. Trimming left V 4 bases short and J 5 bases short, with 17 bases between. As DNA, the CDR3 is TGTGCCAGCAGTGCGCTGGGTTCGAGTAATACCGGGGAGCTGTTTTTT. Its translation: CASSALGSSNTGELFF.

The V gene is TRBV6-1, the J gene TRBJ1-5, with unresolved D. The CDR3 length is 16 residues. Germline CDR1 reads MNHNS; CDR2 reads SASEGT. Trimming shortened V by 8 bases and J by 0 bases, and 17 bases separated the two germline ends. CDR3 loop: CASGAGPPYSNQPQHF. The CDR3 bases are TGTGCCAGCGGTGCAGGCCCCCCGTATAGCAATCAGCCCCAGCATTTT.

The rearrangement uses TRBV25-1 and TRBJ2-2; D is undetermined. Germline CDR1 MGHDK, CDR2 SYGVNS. Trimming pared 6 bases from V and 1 base from J, leaving 3 bases between. CDR3 length: 12 residues. CDR3 protein: CASRENTGELFF. In nucleotides, the CDR3 is TGTGCCAGCAGGGAGAACACCGGGGAGCTGTTTTTT.

This clone showed up just a few times. This chain connects TRBV11-2 to TRBJ1-2; TRBD1 is a possible D gene (5 bases). V dropped 0 bases and J dropped 3 bases, with 17 bases sitting between them. This CDR3 comprises 17 residues. From germline, CDR1 is SGHAT and CDR2 FQNNGV. The CDR3 sequence: CASSLDPEVRGHYGYTF. The CDR3 DNA reads TGTGCCAGCAGCTTAGATCCCGAAGTACGGGGCCACTATGGCTACACCTTC. Drawing the rest from reference TRBV11-2 and TRBJ1-2, the complete variable domain is EAGVAQSPRYKIIEKRQSVAFWCNPISGHATLYWYQQILGQGPKLLIQFQNNGVVDDSQLPKDRFSAERLKGVDSTLKIQPAKLEDSAVYLCASSLDPEVRGHYGYTFGSGTRLTVV.

The genes are TRBV5-4 and TRBJ1-1, with unresolved D. Trimming stripped 3 bases from V and 1 base from J, with 13 bases between. Germline values: CDR1 SGHNT, CDR2 YYREEE (reference sequence). The CDR3 contains 15 residues. The CDR3 region is CASSYGVLENTEAFF. In nucleotides, the CDR3 is TGTGCCAGCAGCTATGGGGTCTTAGAGAACACTGAAGCTTTCTTT. Based on the CDR3 plus reference TRBV5-4 and TRBJ1-1, the full variable domain is ETGVTQSPTHLIKTRGQQVTLRCSSQSGHNTVSWYQQALGQGPQFIFQYYREEENGRGNFPPRFSGLQFPNYSSELNVNALELDDSALYLCASSYGVLENTEAFFGQGTRLTVV.

The chain carries TRBV30 and TRBJ2-3; 10 bases map to TRBD1. The germline V gene encodes CDR1 GTSNPN and CDR2 SVGIG (reference sequence). The CDR3 sequence is 15 residues long. Unmatched junction bases numbered 6, after V lost 0 bases and J lost 6 bases. Here the CDR3 DNA reads TGTGCCTGGAGTGTACAGACAGGGGGCGCGGATACGCAGTATTTT. Its protein is CAWSVQTGGADTQYF.

This clone has just one count. The chain employs TRBV4-1 and TRBJ1-2, with a possible D match to TRBD1 (5 bases). Germline V gene lookup returns CDR1 MGHRA and CDR2 YSYEKL. This CDR3 has 15 amino acids. V lost 2 bases and J lost 5, with 15 bases in between. CDR3 region: CASSQRPGSWYGYTF. DNA of the CDR3: TGCGCCAGCAGCCAAAGGCCAGGGTCCTGGTATGGCTACACCTTC.

This chain links TRBV30 with TRBJ1-1; perhaps TRBD1 as D (5 bases). Germline loops: CDR1 GTSNPN, CDR2 SVGIG (reference sequence). V was clipped by 4 bases and J by 0 bases, with 12 bases between them. This CDR3 is built from 14 residues. This CDR3 is CAWMLGRMNTEAFF. In DNA, the CDR3 is TGTGCCTGGATGCTGGGACGGATGAACACTGAAGCTTTCTTT.

The J gene is TRBJ2-2, the V gene TRBV18, with a possible D match to TRBD1 (6 bases). Trimming removed 3 bases from V and 2 bases from J, with 13 bases in between. The germline gives CDR1 KGHSH, CDR2 LQKENI. The CDR3 extends over 16 amino acids. The CDR3 loop reads CASSPRQQGNTGELFF. For the CDR3, the DNA is TGTGCCAGCTCACCGAGACAACAGGGTAACACCGGGGAGCTGTTTTTT. Based on the CDR3 plus reference TRBV18 and TRBJ2-2, the full variable domain is NAGVMQNPRHLVRRRGQEARLRCSPMKGHSHVYWYRQLPEEGLKFMVYLQKENIIDESGMPKERFSAEFPKEGPSILRIQQVVRGDSAAYFCASSPRQQGNTGELFFGEGSRLTVL.

A few counts support this clone. The rearrangement joins TRBV7-2 to TRBJ2-1; D ambiguous. Deletions cut 5 bases from V and 3 bases from J, with 2 bases between. The germline V gene has CDR1 SGHTA and CDR2 FQGNSA. The CDR3 consists of 11 residues. CDR3 amino acids: CASSVYNEQFF. CDR3 in DNA: TGTGCCAGCAGCGTCTACAATGAGCAGTTCTTC.